A selection of T cell receptor beta chains follows, all from one sample in a study of T cell repertoires in cytomegalovirus infection. These receptors have no known antigen. TCRdb analysed the reads with MiXCR anew, one entry per CDR3 protein. Here the sample spans approximately 990,000 distinct CDR3 sequences, 31% being singletons. The sample in question was cultured CD8+ T cells from PBMCs, obtained from culture after CMV antigen stimulation. The receptor source for this set is a human donor in good health (CMV status not recorded). Some clones in this sample may be carry-over from other donors' samples. The conserved cysteine and the conserved F or W are not part of the CDR3 here.

>TRBV27
ASTGQADQPQH
>TRBV27
ASRPNGVIDEQF
>TRBV2
ASCCNRTGELF
>TRBV27
ASRTGSENEQY
>TRBV7-6
ASSLAGRKETQY
>TRBV7-6
ASSSSQVNTEAF
>TRBV12-3/TRBV12-4
ASGPGGGAREKLF
>TRBV7-9
ASSTRVVEQY
>TRBV4-1
ASSQDWRGSQPQH
>TRBV6-8
ARRKGGALYGYT
>TRBV6-5
ASARSSYNEQF
>TRBV11-1
ASSSPTSGGASSYNEQF
>TRBV27
ASSSGTLKLDTQY
>TRBV6-5
ASSYSEDEQF
>TRBV12-3/TRBV12-4
ASSRPGRGRLGYT
>TRBV19
ASSLATRLGEAF
>TRBV7-9
ASSTLSETQY
>TRBV6-2/TRBV6-3
ASRTGGVGNTIY
>TRBV23-1
PGRGGDRENSPLH
>TRBV12-3/TRBV12-4
ASSRQIGGSNYGYT
>TRBV5-6
ASSLAASGEADTQY
>TRBV28
ASSPISPGGAWYEQF
>TRBV6-5
ASSYGPGPNELF
>TRBV23-1
ASSHWTGGNYNEQF
>TRBV27
ASSANDLSYSYEQY
>TRBV7-3
ASSLFRHRASTDTQY
>TRBV4-3
ASSAGTLENSPLH
>TRBV7-2
ASSLLDRGDQPQH
>TRBV19
ASSIIDRGVNTEAF